One sample yielded the 31 T cell receptor beta chains listed below, sequenced in a study of T-cell memory formation after mild COVID-19. Via MiXCR, TCRdb re-called the 5' RACE reads, giving one row per CDR3 protein. The profile shows about 560,000 distinct CDR3 sequences, around a sixth of them singletons. Sequencing was carried out using PBMCs or a T cell subset sorted from them (not recorded which). These receptors were taken from an adult woman who had mild COVID-19 (a few samples of this study predate the infection). Cell type and time point are not known.

This chain connects TRBV27 to TRBJ2-7, with D unresolved. The CDR3 length is 14 residues. V lost 1 base to trimming and J lost 5 bases, with 12 bases between them. The germline V gene encodes CDR1 MNHEY and CDR2 SMNVEV (reference sequence). The CDR3 here is CASSLLAKPHEQYF. The CDR3 coding sequence is TGTGCCAGCAGTTTATTGGCCAAACCCCACGAGCAGTACTTC.

This clonotype was recorded at least ten times. This rearrangement joins TRBV20-1 to TRBJ2-1; 13 bases agree with TRBD2. Trimming cost V 1 base and J 4 bases; bases outside gene matches: 10. Germline CDR1 and CDR2: DFQATT and SNEGSKA (reference sequence). The CDR3 runs 18 residues. The CDR3 sequence: CSARGSGPGLAGYNEQFF. The CDR3 DNA reads TGCAGTGCTAGAGGATCGGGACCGGGACTAGCGGGATACAATGAGCAGTTCTTC.

This clonotype was recorded at least ten times. The rearrangement links TRBV5-1 to TRBJ1-2; maybe TRBD1 (6 bases). V lost 0 bases, J lost 7 bases, and 13 bases lay in between. In germline, CDR1 is SGHRS, CDR2 YFSETQ. This CDR3 has 14 amino acids. The CDR3 spells CASSLDAQGIGYTF. CDR3 in DNA: TGCGCCAGCAGCTTGGATGCACAGGGAATTGGCTACACCTTC.

Only a few counts were recorded for this clonotype. The chain links TRBV6-6 to TRBJ2-7; 7 bases fit TRBD2. Trimming at V came to 5 bases and at J to 3 bases, leaving 7 bases not matched to a gene. Germline V gene lookup returns CDR1 MNHNY and CDR2 SVGAGI (reference sequence). The CDR3 runs to 14 residues. CDR3 sequence: CASSRSGTNYEQYF. In nucleotides, the CDR3 is TGTGCCAGCAGTAGATCCGGGACTAACTACGAGCAGTACTTC.

This clonotype turned up a few times. This chain links TRBV11-3 with TRBJ2-1, with D unclear. V was shortened by 5 bases and J by 6 bases, with 20 bases between the two germline ends. This CDR3 comprises 16 residues. Germline CDR1 SGHNT, CDR2 YENEEA. CDR3 region: CASSPPFNHPINEQFF. DNA of the CDR3: TGTGCCAGCAGCCCCCCCTTTAATCACCCCATCAATGAGCAGTTCTTC.

This rearrangement joins TRBV30 to TRBJ1-2; D is uncertain. The length of the CDR3 is 16 residues. Trimming pared 0 bases from V and 0 bases from J, leaving 14 bases between. Germline loops: CDR1 GTSNPN, CDR2 SVGIG (reference sequence). CDR3 in amino acids: CAWSVLGKPSNYGYTF. The CDR3 DNA reads as TGTGCCTGGAGTGTACTGGGCAAACCATCTAACTATGGCTACACCTTC. Together with reference TRBV30 and TRBJ1-2, the CDR3 gives the full variable domain: SQTIHQWPATLVQPVGSPLSLECTVEGTSNPNLYWYRQAAGRGLQLLFYSVGIGQISSEVPQNLSASRPQDRQFILSSKKLLLSDSGFYLCAWSVLGKPSNYGYTFGSGTRLTVV.

This clonotype was found a few times. The V gene is TRBV9, the J gene TRBJ2-3, with a tentative D call TRBD1 (5 bases). Trimming left V 0 bases short and J 4 bases short, with 15 bases between. The CDR3 is 16 residues long. Germline V CDR1 and CDR2: SGDLS, YYNGEE. CDR3 DNA sequence: TGTGCCAGCAGCGTAGGATCAGGGTTCAGTGCAGATACGCAGTATTTT. This encodes CASSVGSGFSADTQYF.

The chain couples TRBV2 to TRBJ1-2, with D perhaps matching TRBD1 (5 bases). This CDR3 has 14 residues. V was clipped by 4 bases and J by 7 bases, with 16 bases between them. Germline lookup yields CDR1 SNHLY and CDR2 FYNNEI. CDR3 sequence reads: CASSVTGPAGGYTF. The CDR3 nucleotides read TGTGCCAGCAGTGTAACAGGCCCCGCAGGTGGCTACACCTTC.

The chain employs TRBV12-5 and TRBJ1-5; D call uncertain. Trimming removed 5 bases at V and 8 bases at J, with 16 bases between. Germline CDR1 LGHNT, CDR2 FRNRAP. The CDR3 contains 14 residues. The CDR3 DNA is TGTGCTAGTGGTCATGGACCCACCATAGAGCCCCAGCATTTT. Protein: CASGHGPTIEPQHF.

The chain carries TRBV7-8 and TRBJ2-3; 7 bases agree with TRBD1. Germline CDR1 is SGHVS and CDR2 is FQNEAQ. The CDR3 is 14 residues long. V dropped 6 bases and J dropped 6; count of bases not matched to a gene: 9. CDR3 nucleotides: TGTGCCAGCAGGCCTGGACAGGCTAGGGATACGCAGTATTTT. Protein product: CASRPGQARDTQYF. The entire variable domain, with the rest obtained from reference TRBV7-8 and TRBJ2-3, is as follows: GAGVSQSPRYKVAKRGQDVALRCDPISGHVSLFWYQQALGQGPEFLTYFQNEAQLDKSGLPSDRFFAERPEGSVSTLKIQRTQQEDSAVYLCASRPGQARDTQYFGPGTRLTVL.

This clonotype occurred a few times. The chain has TRBV19 and TRBJ1-1; possibly TRBD1 for D (5 bases). The CDR3 has 15 residues. V was trimmed by 5 bases and J by 4 bases, leaving 17 bases between them. The V gene's germline CDR1 is LNHDA and CDR2 SQIVND (reference sequence). As DNA, the CDR3 is TGTGCCAGTAGTCTCCAGGGCCAAGGGTTCACTGAAGCTTTCTTT. Amino acid sequence: CASSLQGQGFTEAFF. Drawing the rest from reference TRBV19 and TRBJ1-1, the complete variable domain is DGGITQSPKYLFRKEGQNVTLSCEQNLNHDAMYWYRQDPGQGLRLIYYSQIVNDFQKGDIAEGYSVSREKKESFPLTVTSAQKNPTAFYLCASSLQGQGFTEAFFGQGTRLTVV.

The chain recombines TRBV5-1 with TRBJ2-3; TRBD2 matches 11 bases. With 0 bases clipped from V and 10 bases from J, the junction kept 13 bases outside the gene matches. The germline V gene encodes CDR1 SGHRS and CDR2 YFSETQ. CDR3 length: 17 residues. The CDR3 loop reads CASSLGLAGGQKTAQYF. CDR3 sequence (DNA): TGCGCCAGCAGCTTGGGATTAGCGGGGGGGCAGAAAACGGCGCAGTATTTT.

This clonotype was seen a few times. The chain joins TRBV14 to TRBJ1-2; no definite D call. The CDR3 is 13 residues long. CDR1 is SGHDN and CDR2 is FVKESK in the germline V gene. With 0 bases removed from V and 4 bases from J, the gap between germline ends came to 6 bases. CDR3: CASSQDTIYGYTF. In DNA, the CDR3 is TGTGCCAGCAGCCAAGACACGATCTATGGCTACACCTTC. The full variable domain, with the rest looked up from reference TRBV14 and TRBJ1-2, is EAGVTQFPSHSVIEKGQTVTLRCDPISGHDNLYWYRRVMGKEIKFLLHFVKESKQDESGMPNNRFLAERTGGTYSTLKVQPAELEDSGVYFCASSQDTIYGYTFGSGTRLTVV.

The rearrangement joins TRBV7-6 to TRBJ1-6; no reliable D call. The germline CDR1 and CDR2 sequences are SGHVS and FNYEAQ. There are 13 residues in the CDR3. The V end lost 1 base, the J end lost 11 bases, and 9 bases lay between the germline ends. In DNA form, the CDR3 reads TGTGCCAGCAGCTTAGATGTGAGGGCACCCCTCCACTTT. Translating gives CASSLDVRAPLHF.

In this sample, this clonotype turned up many times. This chain joins TRBV29-1 and TRBJ2-1; 15 positions agree with TRBD2. Trimming removed 5 bases from V and 9 bases from J; junction bases left unmatched: 8. CDR3 length: 15 residues. Germline CDR1 SQVTM, CDR2 ANQGSEA. The CDR3 region is CSVRGLAGGHSEQFF. The CDR3 DNA reads TGCAGCGTTCGAGGACTAGCGGGAGGGCATAGTGAGCAGTTCTTC.

This rearrangement joins TRBV5-5 to TRBJ1-2, with D uncertain. CDR1 SGHKS and CDR2 YYEKEE come from the germline V gene (reference sequence). This CDR3 spans 14 amino acids. V lost 5 bases to trimming and J lost 0 bases, with 11 bases between them. The CDR3 here is CASSRGSTNYGYTF. CDR3 nucleotide sequence: TGTGCCAGCAGTCGCGGTAGCACTAACTATGGCTACACCTTC.

This clonotype was recorded a few times. This chain uses TRBV11-2 with TRBJ2-1; TRBD2 might be the D (7 bases). V was clipped by 4 bases and J by 5 bases, with 21 bases between them. CDR3 length: 17 amino acids. Germline-derived CDR1 and CDR2 are SGHAT and FQNNGV. CDR3 nucleotides: TGTGCCAGCAGCTCCCCAGGGGCGGGAGTAGCGGACAATGAGCAGTTCTTC. The encoded protein is CASSSPGAGVADNEQFF.

The rearrangement uses TRBV12-3 or TRBV12-4 and TRBJ1-3; 8 bases agree with TRBD1. V trimming: 4 bases; J trimming: 15 bases; junction bases outside the gene matches: 8. This CDR3 contains 12 residues. CDR3 amino acids: CASSSSAGGKYF. CDR3 coding DNA: TGTGCCAGCAGTTCCTCGGCAGGGGGCAAATATTTT.

This clonotype has ten or more counts. V gene TRBV29-1 combines with J gene TRBJ2-5, with 7 bases aligning to TRBD2. This CDR3 region has 13 residues. The germline V gene encodes CDR1 SQVTM and CDR2 ANQGSEA. Unmatched junction bases numbered 4, after V lost 2 bases and J lost 4 bases. As DNA, the CDR3 is TGCAGCGTTGAAAGGGGACTAATAGAGACCCAGTACTTC. It encodes CSVERGLIETQYF.

There are a few counts of this clonotype. V usage is TRBV12-3 or TRBV12-4 and J usage is TRBJ2-2; D uncertain. The length of the CDR3 is 14 residues. Trimming removed 8 bases from V and 0 bases from J, with 10 bases in between. CDR3 nucleotide sequence: TGTGCCAGCGTAGGGCGCGCGAACACCGGGGAGCTGTTTTTT. Translating it yields CASVGRANTGELFF.

This rearrangement joins TRBV7-6 to TRBJ2-5; D remains ambiguous. CDR1 and CDR2 (germline): SGHVS, FNYEAQ. The CDR3 spans 12 residues. Trimming removed 3 bases from V and 4 bases from J, with 6 bases in between. The CDR3 sequence is CASSFSLETQYF. The CDR3, as DNA: TGTGCCAGCAGCTTTAGCTTAGAGACCCAGTACTTC. Combining the CDR3 with reference TRBV7-6 and TRBJ2-5 gives the whole variable domain GAGVSQSPRYKVTKRGQDVALRCDPISGHVSLYWYRQALGQGPEFLTYFNYEAQQDKSGLPNDRFSAERPEGSISTLTIQRTEQRDSAMYRCASSFSLETQYFGPGTRLLVL.

V and J are TRBV7-9 and TRBJ2-1, with 8 bases that match TRBD2. The length of the CDR3 is 15 residues. V was pared by 3 bases and J by 6 bases, with 7 bases of the junction left unmatched. The germline V gene has CDR1 SEHNR and CDR2 FQNEAQ (reference sequence). The chain's CDR3 is CASSFTGAGGNEQFF. Written as DNA, the CDR3 is TGTGCCAGCAGCTTTACGGGGGCGGGAGGCAATGAGCAGTTCTTC. Full variable domain (rest looked up from reference TRBV7-9 and TRBJ2-1): DTGVSQNPRHKITKRGQNVTFRCDPISEHNRLYWYRQTLGQGPEFLTYFQNEAQLEKSRLLSDRFSAERPKGSFSTLEIQRTEQGDSAMYLCASSFTGAGGNEQFFGPGTRLTVL.

The chain links TRBV5-1 to TRBJ2-7, with D possibly being TRBD2 (5 bases). The CDR3 length is 13 residues. Trimming removed 5 bases at V and 2 bases at J, with 11 bases between. CDR1 is SGHRS and CDR2 is YFSETQ in the germline V gene. CDR3 DNA sequence: TGCGCCAGCAGGGGCCGGGAACCCTACGAGCAGTACTTC. It is translated as CASRGREPYEQYF. The full variable domain, rest sourced from reference TRBV5-1 and TRBJ2-7, is KAGVTQTPRYLIKTRGQQVTLSCSPISGHRSVSWYQQTPGQGLQFLFEYFSETQRNKGNFPGRFSGRQFSNSRSEMNVSTLELGDSALYLCASRGREPYEQYFGPGTRLTVT.

In this sample, this clonotype turned up a few times. The DNA of the CDR3 is TGCAGTGCTCTACTAGCGGAAAACTACGAGCAGTACTTC. Its protein is CSALLAENYEQYF. The gene calls are TRBV20-1 and TRBJ2-7; the match to TRBD2 covers 8 bases. Losses at the gene ends were 5 bases for V and 3 bases for J; bases not matched to a gene: 6. The germline gives CDR1 DFQATT, CDR2 SNEGSKA (reference sequence). The CDR3 length is 13 residues.

This clonotype showed up just a few times. This chain connects TRBV5-1 to TRBJ2-1; D might be TRBD2 (5 bases). Trimming took 0 bases from V and 9 from J, leaving 10 bases between them. The CDR3 contains 13 residues. The germline gives CDR1 SGHRS, CDR2 YFSETQ. CDR3 residues: CASSLGMGSEQFF. In DNA, the CDR3 is TGCGCCAGCAGCTTGGGAATGGGGAGTGAGCAGTTCTTC.

In this sample, this clonotype turned up many times. This rearrangement joins TRBV7-9 to TRBJ1-1, with a tentative D call TRBD1 (5 bases). The CDR3 covers 12 residues. Trimming took off 8 bases at V and 0 bases at J, with 7 bases between the two ends. Germline V gives CDR1 SEHNR, CDR2 FQNEAQ (reference sequence). The CDR3 nucleotides are TGTGCCAGCGAGGGGATGAACACTGAAGCTTTCTTT. It encodes CASEGMNTEAFF.

This clonotype was counted only a few times. This rearrangement joins TRBV12-3 or TRBV12-4 to TRBJ1-5; D possibly corresponds to TRBD1 (6 bases). V lost 2 bases to trimming and J lost 6 bases, with 14 bases between them. This CDR3 is built from 15 residues. The CDR3 DNA follows: TGTGCCAGCAGTTTATGGGAGGGGGTCACTCAGCCCCAGCATTTT. Translated: CASSLWEGVTQPQHF.

CDR3 nucleotide sequence: TGCAGTGCTAGAGATTGGGACAGAGACACCTACGAGCAGTACTTC. Translating it yields CSARDWDRDTYEQYF. The chain has TRBV20-1 and TRBJ2-7; 7 bases are a match to TRBD1. The CDR3 consists of 15 residues. V was clipped by 0 bases and J by 2 bases; unmatched bases: 7. CDR1 and CDR2 (germline): DFQATT, SNEGSKA (reference sequence).

The rearrangement links TRBV7-9 to TRBJ2-7; tentative D call: TRBD1 (5 bases). V was clipped by 3 bases and J by 2 bases, with 11 bases between them. This CDR3 region has 14 residues. Germline V CDR1 and CDR2: SEHNR, FQNEAQ (reference sequence). DNA of the CDR3: TGTGCCAGCAGCTTCGGAAAGGGGACCTACGAGCAGTACTTC. It translates to CASSFGKGTYEQYF. The complete variable domain, with remaining parts taken from reference TRBV7-9 and TRBJ2-7, reads DTGVSQNPRHKITKRGQNVTFRCDPISEHNRLYWYRQTLGQGPEFLTYFQNEAQLEKSRLLSDRFSAERPKGSFSTLEIQRTEQGDSAMYLCASSFGKGTYEQYFGPGTRLTVT.

V is TRBV7-8 and J is TRBJ1-2; no clear D gene. Per germline, CDR1 SGHVS and CDR2 FQNEAQ. The CDR3 totals 13 residues. The V end lost 1 base, the J end lost 5 bases, and 8 bases lay between the germline ends. CDR3 region: CASSLETVYGYTF. CDR3 nucleotide sequence: TGTGCCAGCAGCTTAGAAACAGTTTATGGCTACACCTTC. The variable domain in full, with the rest retrieved from reference TRBV7-8 and TRBJ1-2, is GAGVSQSPRYKVAKRGQDVALRCDPISGHVSLFWYQQALGQGPEFLTYFQNEAQLDKSGLPSDRFFAERPEGSVSTLKIQRTQQEDSAVYLCASSLETVYGYTFGSGTRLTVV.

In this sample, this clonotype turned up a few times. The chain recombines TRBV5-1 with TRBJ1-2, with 8 bases matching TRBD1. In germline, CDR1 is SGHRS, CDR2 YFSETQ. The CDR3 is 12 residues long. Trimming cost V 3 bases and J 6 bases; bases outside gene matches: 1. The CDR3 region is CASSSGGDGYTF. CDR3 sequence (DNA): TGCGCCAGCAGCTCAGGGGGCGATGGCTACACCTTC.